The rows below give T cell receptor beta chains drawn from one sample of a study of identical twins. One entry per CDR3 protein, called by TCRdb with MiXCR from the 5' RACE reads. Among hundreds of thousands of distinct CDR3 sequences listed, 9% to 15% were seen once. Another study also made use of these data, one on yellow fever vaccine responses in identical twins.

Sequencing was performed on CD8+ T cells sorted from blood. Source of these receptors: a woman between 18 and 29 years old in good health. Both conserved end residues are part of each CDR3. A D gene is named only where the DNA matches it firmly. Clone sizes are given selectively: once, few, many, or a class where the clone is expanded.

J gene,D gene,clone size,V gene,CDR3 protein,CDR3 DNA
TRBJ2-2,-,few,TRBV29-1,CSVEDDANTGELFF,TGCAGCGTTGAAGATGACGCGAACACCGGGGAGCTGTTTTTT
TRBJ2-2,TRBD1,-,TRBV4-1,CASSQRTGFTGELFF,TGCGCCAGCAGCCAAAGGACAGGGTTTACCGGGGAGCTGTTTTTT
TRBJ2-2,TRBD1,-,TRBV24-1,CATRTGGDTGELFF,TGTGCCACCCGGACAGGGGGTGACACCGGGGAGCTGTTTTTT
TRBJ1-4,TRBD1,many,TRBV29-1,CSGMRVVRGHEKLFF,TGCAGCGGGATGAGAGTTGTCAGGGGGCATGAAAAACTGTTTTTT
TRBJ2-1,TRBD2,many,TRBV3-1,CASSQGGAGGPYNEQFF,TGTGCCAGCAGCCAAGGAGGAGCGGGAGGACCCTACAATGAGCAGTTCTTC
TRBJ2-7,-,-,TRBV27,CASSLTDRSYEQYF,TGTGCCAGCAGCCTTACCGACAGATCCTACGAGCAGTACTTC
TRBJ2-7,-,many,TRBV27,CASSLAGQEQYF,TGTGCCAGCAGTTTGGCCGGACAGGAGCAGTACTTC
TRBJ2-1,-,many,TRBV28,CASSFRAAYNEQFF,TGTGCCAGCAGTTTCCGGGCCGCCTACAATGAGCAGTTCTTC
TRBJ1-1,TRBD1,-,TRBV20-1,CSASSTGMNTEAFF,TGCAGTGCTAGTTCGACAGGGATGAACACTGAAGCTTTCTTT
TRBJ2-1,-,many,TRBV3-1,CASSQEYNEQFF,TGTGCCAGCAGCCAAGAATACAATGAGCAGTTCTTC
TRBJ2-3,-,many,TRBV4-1,CASSQRGLPAANTQYF,TGCGCCAGCAGCCAAAGGGGACTGCCTGCCGCGAATACGCAGTATTTT
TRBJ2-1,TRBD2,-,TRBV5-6,CASSLIAGATNEQFF,TGTGCCAGCAGCTTAATAGCGGGAGCGACCAATGAGCAGTTCTTC
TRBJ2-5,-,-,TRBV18,CASSPAGQDGETQYF,TGTGCCAGCTCACCGGCGGGCCAAGATGGGGAGACCCAGTACTTC
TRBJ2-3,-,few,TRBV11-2,CASSTTTDTQYF,TGTGCCAGCAGCACGACCACAGATACGCAGTATTTT
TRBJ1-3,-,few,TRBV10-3,CAISGPRTESSGNTIYF,TGTGCCATCAGTGGACCTCGGACGGAGAGCTCTGGAAACACCATATATTTT
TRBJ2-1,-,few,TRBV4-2,CASSQYLSDEQFF,TGTGCCAGCAGCCAGTATCTTAGCGATGAGCAGTTCTTC
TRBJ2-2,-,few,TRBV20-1,CSAPPSLEARANTGELFF,TGCAGTGCTCCCCCAAGCTTAGAGGCTAGGGCGAACACCGGGGAGCTGTTTTTT
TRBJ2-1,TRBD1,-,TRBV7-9,CASSSEKTGIDEQFF,TGTGCCAGCAGCTCGGAGAAGACAGGGATCGATGAGCAGTTCTTC
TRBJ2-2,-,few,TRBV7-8,CASSPTGPGDTGELFF,TGTGCCAGCAGCCCTACAGGGCCCGGGGACACCGGGGAGCTGTTTTTT
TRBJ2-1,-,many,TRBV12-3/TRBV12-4,CASSFCGSSYNEQFF,TGTGCCAGCAGTTTTTGCGGAAGCTCCTACAATGAGCAGTTCTTC
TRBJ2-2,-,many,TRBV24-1,CATSDLASTGELFF,TGTGCCACCAGTGATCTAGCGAGCACCGGGGAGCTGTTTTTT
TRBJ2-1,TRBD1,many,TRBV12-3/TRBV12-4,CASSLGRGPVNEQFF,TGTGCCAGCAGTTTGGGCAGGGGGCCGGTCAATGAGCAGTTCTTC
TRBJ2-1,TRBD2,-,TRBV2,CASIVSGGEDEQFF,TGTGCCAGTATCGTTAGCGGGGGTGAAGATGAGCAGTTCTTC
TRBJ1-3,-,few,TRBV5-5,CASSLTGSLTPGNTIYF,TGTGCCAGCAGCTTGACGGGGTCCCTCACCCCTGGAAACACCATATATTTT
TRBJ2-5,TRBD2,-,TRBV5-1,CASSLKGSGRETQYF,TGCGCCAGCAGCTTGAAAGGTAGCGGGAGAGAGACCCAGTACTTC
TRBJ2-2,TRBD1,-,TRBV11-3,CASLDRAMNTGELFF,TGTGCCAGTCTAGACAGGGCCATGAACACCGGGGAGCTGTTTTTT
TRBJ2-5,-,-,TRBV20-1,CSARDWSRTDQETQYF,TGCAGTGCTAGAGATTGGAGTAGGACCGACCAAGAGACCCAGTACTTC
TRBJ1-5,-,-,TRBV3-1,CASSPYGRDQPQHF,TGTGCCAGCAGCCCATATGGCAGGGATCAGCCCCAGCATTTT
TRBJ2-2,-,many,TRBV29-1,CSVESAEGLGGELFF,TGCAGCGTTGAATCCGCGGAGGGACTGGGCGGGGAGCTGTTTTTT